The 10 T cell receptor beta chains reported below all come from one sample, sequenced in a study of blood T cell repertoires in COVID-19. Measured with immunoSEQ multiplex PCR; TCRdb has only the in-frame clones, and not every one. Of 70,000 to 95,000 clones in the sample, 85% to 90% are singletons; the top ten hold 5% to 6.5%. The sequencing input was peripheral blood. The receptors come from a woman older than 75 with active COVID-19.

This clone is a singleton in its sample. The chain uses TRBV5-8 and TRBJ2-7, with 7 bases identical to TRBD1. V shed 6 bases, J shed 6 bases, and the junction held 9 bases outside the gene matches. The CDR3 spans 13 residues. Germline V gene lookup returns CDR1 SGHTS and CDR2 YDEGEE. The CDR3 coding sequence is TGTGCCAGCACCTCCCTCACAGGGGTCGAGCAGTACTTC. This codes for CASTSLTGVEQYF. Full variable domain (outside the CDR3, taken from reference TRBV5-8 and TRBJ2-7): EAGVTQSPTHLIKTRGQQATLRCSPISGHTSVYWYQQALGLGLQFLLWYDEGEERNRGNFPPRFSGRQFPNYSSELNVNALELEDSALYLCASTSLTGVEQYFGPGTRLTVT.

This clone was counted only a few times. This chain uses TRBV18 with TRBJ1-2; 7 bases fit TRBD1. The CDR3 length is 17 residues. Unmatched junction bases numbered 11, after V lost 4 bases and J lost 0 bases. CDR1 and CDR2 from the germline V gene are KGHSH and LQKENI. The CDR3 DNA reads as TGTGCCAGCTCACTTCCTCTCGGGGACAGACCTAACTATGGCTACACCTTC. As protein: CASSLPLGDRPNYGYTF.

The chain combines TRBV19 with TRBJ2-7; 9 nucleotides match TRBD2. Germline V CDR1 and CDR2: LNHDA, SQIVND (reference sequence). The CDR3 length is 15 residues. V lost 5 bases to trimming and J lost 0 bases; unmatched junction nucleotides: 5. The CDR3 loop reads CASSALAGSSYEQYF. Here the CDR3 DNA reads TGTGCCAGTAGTGCCCTAGCGGGATCCTCCTACGAGCAGTACTTC. The variable domain in full, with the rest retrieved from reference TRBV19 and TRBJ2-7, is DGGITQSPKYLFRKEGQNVTLSCEQNLNHDAMYWYRQDPGQGLRLIYYSQIVNDFQKGDIAEGYSVSREKKESFPLTVTSAQKNPTAFYLCASSALAGSSYEQYFGPGTRLTVT.

This chain joins TRBV9 and TRBJ2-2; possibly TRBD2 for D (5 bases). The CDR3 is 14 amino acids. V lost 2 bases and J 3 bases, leaving 8 bases between the germline ends. Per germline, CDR1 SGDLS and CDR2 YYNGEE. CDR3 region: CASSVLEDTGELFF. CDR3 nucleotide sequence: TGTGCCAGCAGCGTTCTGGAGGACACCGGGGAGCTGTTTTTT. The complete variable domain, with remaining parts taken from reference TRBV9 and TRBJ2-2, reads DSGVTQTPKHLITATGQRVTLRCSPRSGDLSVYWYQQSLDQGLQFLIQYYNGEERAKGNILERFSAQQFPDLHSELNLSSLELGDSALYFCASSVLEDTGELFFGEGSRLTVL.

This chain joins TRBV13 and TRBJ2-1; 8 bases are shared with TRBD2. Per germline, CDR1 PRHDT and CDR2 FYEKMQ (reference sequence). The CDR3 extends over 17 amino acids. Trimming took 4 bases from V and 4 from J; bases not matched to a gene: 12. CDR3 sequence reads: CASSSLRGLGEYNEQFF. The CDR3, as DNA: TGTGCCAGCAGCTCCCTAAGGGGACTAGGAGAATACAATGAGCAGTTCTTC.

The rearrangement joins TRBV6-4 to TRBJ2-1; 16 bases map to TRBD2. The germline V gene has CDR1 MRHNA and CDR2 SNTAGT. The CDR3 loop spans 16 amino acids. V gave up 6 bases and J gave up 9 bases; unmatched junction bases: 8. CDR3 DNA: TGTGCCAGCAGCCCGGGACTAGCGGGAGGGCCTCTTGAGCAGTTCTTC. Translation gives CASSPGLAGGPLEQFF.

V and J are TRBV29-1 and TRBJ2-7; the D gene is possibly TRBD1 (6 bases). V was shortened by 6 bases and J by 1 base, with 7 bases between the two germline ends. CDR3 length: 11 amino acids. Germline lookup yields CDR1 SQVTM and CDR2 ANQGSEA. The DNA for the CDR3 is TGCAGCGTGGACAGTTCCTACGAGCAGTACTTC. Translation: CSVDSSYEQYF.

This rearrangement joins TRBV6-6 to TRBJ2-1, with D perhaps matching TRBD2 (5 bases). Trimming left V 6 bases short and J 10 bases short, with 19 bases between. Germline values: CDR1 MNHNY, CDR2 SVGAGI (reference sequence). CDR3 length: 14 residues. CDR3 in amino acids: CASRLRAEGGEQFF. CDR3 sequence (DNA): TGTGCCAGCAGACTGCGGGCTGAAGGTGGGGAGCAGTTCTTC.

The rearrangement joins TRBV7-2 to TRBJ2-7, with TRBD1 matching over 8 bases. The germline V gene has CDR1 SGHTA and CDR2 FQGNSA. After removal of 1 base from V and 0 bases from J, the junction contained 5 bases not matched to a gene. CDR3 length: 16 amino acids. DNA of the CDR3: TGTGCCAGCAGCTTAGGTGCAGGGGGCCTCTCCTACGAGCAGTACTTC. This sequence encodes CASSLGAGGLSYEQYF.

The gene calls are TRBV29-1 and TRBJ2-7; 12 nucleotides align to TRBD1. Germline CDR1 SQVTM, CDR2 ANQGSEA. V lost 4 bases to trimming and J lost 5 bases; unmatched junction nucleotides: 9. This CDR3 is 15 amino acids long. CDR3 region: CSVAHGTGGANEQYF. In nucleotides, the CDR3 is TGCAGCGTTGCCCACGGGACAGGGGGCGCCAACGAGCAGTACTTC.